The rows below give T cell receptor beta chains drawn from one sample of a study of human thymus T cells. The repertoire was sequenced with immunoSEQ multiplex PCR; TCRdb's copy has only in-frame clones and lacks some. In the table there are more than 50,000 clones, approximately 93% of which are singletons. Sequencing was carried out using blood. All receptors come from a boy in the first two years of life with a congenital heart defect but otherwise immunologically healthy. Both conserved end residues are trimmed from each CDR3. Each record gives: V gene, J gene, CDR3 protein.

TRBV7-3	TRBJ2-3	ASSLVARDTQY
TRBV4-3	TRBJ2-7	ASSQDISYEQY
TRBV5-5	TRBJ2-3	ASSLADTQY
TRBV6-6	TRBJ1-1	ASSTRLSEAF
TRBV7-8	TRBJ2-1	ASSTGPGRGNEQF
TRBV2	TRBJ1-6	ASRREGDYNSPLH
TRBV11-2	TRBJ1-2	ASSLWTGPYGYT
TRBV30	TRBJ2-5	AWSERGRGETQY
TRBV10-2	TRBJ2-7	ASSGLAGGYEQY
TRBV5-1	TRBJ2-7	ASSLEGYSYEQY
TRBV27	TRBJ1-1	ASSLSGATEAF
TRBV7-2	TRBJ2-7	ASSLELAGGLSEQY
TRBV7-2	TRBJ2-7	ASSLGWLGGGFPYEQY
TRBV7-8	TRBJ2-3	ASSLGGSGLATDTQY
TRBV4-3	TRBJ1-4	ASSQDTADEKLF
TRBV7-9	TRBJ1-1	ASSYSGGNTEAF
TRBV4-1	TRBJ1-2	ASSLPSAFGYGYT
TRBV7-9	TRBJ2-6	ASDARGANVLT
TRBV10-1	TRBJ2-5	APRGSGRLETQY
TRBV27	TRBJ1-3	ASTLGTGNTIY
TRBV11-2	TRBJ2-1	ASSSFRDRGMDEQF